This TCR beta chain is from a study of T cells in Graves' hyperthyroidism and ophthalmopathy. Study details: Peripheral blood collection took place at initial diagnosis, before any treatment. Findings and limits, study-wide: Among clonotypes expanded in thyroid above 0.001, most were also found in blood. Separation of ophthalmopathy from stable hyperthyroidism was achieved by a 13 V-J model.

Regions amplified from RNA transcripts were the TCR beta CDR3 regions. With the HTBI primer set, the TCR CDR3 went through a first round of RT-PCR. TCRdb re-called the multiplex PCR reads with MiXCR, one entry per CDR3 protein. Among roughly 400,000 distinct CDR3 sequences listed, about 14% were seen once. A remark on this clonotype: Its antigen is currently unknown.

This clonotype was obtained from a man aged 45-65 years with Graves' ophthalmopathy. Sequencing was carried out using blood.

Here the CDR3 DNA reads TGTGCCAGCAGTCGTAGACGCGGCGAGCAGTACTTC. It yields the protein CASSRRRGEQYF. The chain recombines TRBV12-3 or TRBV12-4 with TRBJ2-7; no clear D gene. With 5 bases removed from V and 6 bases from J, the gap between germline ends came to 11 bases. CDR3 length equals 12 residues.